The 7 T cell receptor beta chains below come from one sample, sequenced in a study of cytomegalovirus exposure and HLA in healthy donors. PCR primers comprised 60 Vbeta and 13 Jbeta primers. The protocol was immunoSEQ multiplex PCR, while the TCRdb copy is restricted to in-frame clones and leaves out a portion. This sample yields about 170,000 clones, of which roughly 80% are seen a single time; about 2.4% belongs to the top ten. Sequenced input: PBMCs. The receptors originated from a male donor in good health and CMV-seronegative.

This clone was counted only a few times. The rearrangement links TRBV2 to TRBJ2-1; 7 bases align to TRBD1. This CDR3 has 12 amino acids. Trimming cost V 8 bases and J 9 bases; bases outside gene matches: 7. Germline lookup yields CDR1 SNHLY and CDR2 FYNNEI. DNA of the CDR3: TGTGCCAGCGGACGACAGGGTGGTGAGCAGTTCTTC. Residues: CASGRQGGEQFF.

The rearrangement joins TRBV7-3 to TRBJ2-5, with a possible D match to TRBD2 (6 bases). The germline CDR1 and CDR2 sequences are SGHTA and FQGTGA. The ends were cut back, 5 bases at V and 5 bases at J, with 18 bases in the middle. CDR3 size: 15 residues. The CDR3 loop is CASSPRLGGGETQYF. The CDR3 DNA reads TGTGCCAGCAGCCCAAGACTCGGGGGTGGCGAGACCCAGTACTTC.

In its sample, this clone was seen once. V and J are TRBV20-1 and TRBJ2-7; possible D gene TRBD1, 6 bases. CDR3 length equals 11 residues. Germline lookup yields CDR1 DFQATT and CDR2 SNEGSKA (reference sequence). Between the trimmed V and J ends, which lost 3 bases and 3 bases, there was a span of 6 bases. In DNA, the CDR3 is TGCAGTGCTAGGGGACACTACGAGCAGTACTTC. Its protein product is CSARGHYEQYF.

Concerning this clone: The same CDR3 is also encoded by other DNA sequences in this sample. The J gene is TRBJ2-3, the V gene TRBV30; the match to TRBD2 covers 9 bases. The germline V gene encodes CDR1 GTSNPN and CDR2 SVGIG (reference sequence). Germline trimming cut 0 bases from V and 0 bases from J; bases unmatched to any gene: 4. The CDR3 is made up of 16 amino acids. CDR3 sequence: CAWSVLAGGSTDTQYF. CDR3 sequence (DNA): TGTGCCTGGAGTGTACTTGCGGGGGGGAGCACAGATACGCAGTATTTT.

The chain joins TRBV11-3 to TRBJ1-1; TRBD1 agrees at 8 bases. Looked up from germline, CDR1 is SGHNT and CDR2 is YENEEA. The CDR3 has 13 amino acids. The trim removed 5 bases at V and 7 bases at J, leaving 6 bases unmatched. The CDR3 loop reads CASSVRTGSEAFF. CDR3 nucleotide sequence: TGTGCCAGCAGCGTACGGACAGGGAGTGAAGCTTTCTTT. The full variable domain, rest sourced from reference TRBV11-3 and TRBJ1-1, is EAGVVQSPRYKIIEKKQPVAFWCNPISGHNTLYWYLQNLGQGPELLIRYENEEAVDDSQLPKDRFSAERLKGVDSTLKIQPAELGDSAVYLCASSVRTGSEAFFGQGTRLTVV.

The chain is built from TRBV29-1 and TRBJ2-5; weak D call: TRBD2 (5 bases). The J call is in doubt because the DNA end fits TRBJ2-7 better. Germline assignment: CDR1 SQVTM and CDR2 ANQGSEA. This CDR3 is built from 13 residues. This CDR3 is CSVGKGGGNEQYF. The CDR3 DNA is TGCAGCGTTGGGAAGGGTGGAGGCAACGAGCAGTACTTC.

The CDR3 sequence: CASSPQTSGRAPYF. For the CDR3, the DNA is TGTGCCAGTAGTCCCCAGACTAGCGGGAGAGCTCCGTACTTC. The chain couples TRBV19 to TRBJ2-7, with 12 bases identical to TRBD2. Germline V CDR1 and CDR2: LNHDA, SQIVND (reference sequence). CDR3 length: 14 amino acids. Trimming took 5 bases from V and 12 from J; bases not matched to a gene: 11. Looking up the rest from reference TRBV19 and TRBJ2-7 gives the full variable domain: DGGITQSPKYLFRKEGQNVTLSCEQNLNHDAMYWYRQDPGQGLRLIYYSQIVNDFQKGDIAEGYSVSREKKESFPLTVTSAQKNPTAFYLCASSPQTSGRAPYFGPGTRLTVT.